This T cell receptor (beta chain) appears in the sequencing data of a study of chronic HIV infection and antiretroviral therapy. From germline, CDR1 is SNHLY and CDR2 FYNNEI. The CDR3 sequence is 13 residues long. Unmatched junction bases numbered 5, after V lost 10 bases and J lost 4 bases. One entry per CDR3 protein, called by TCRdb with MiXCR from the 5' RACE reads. The sample lists 39,000 or so distinct CDR3 sequences, more than 8% occurring once. The sample taken for sequencing was peripheral blood. This TCR was recovered from an adult who had HIV and had not received antiretroviral therapy, or was an uninfected healthy control (not recorded which). V and J are TRBV2 and TRBJ1-1; TRBD1 matches at 11 bases. CDR3 residues: CAIHGTGGTEAFF. DNA of the CDR3: TGTGCCATCCACGGGACAGGGGGCACTGAAGCTTTCTTT.